This is a list of T cell receptor beta chains from one sample in a study of blood T cell repertoires in COVID-19. The repertoire was sequenced with immunoSEQ multiplex PCR; TCRdb's copy has only in-frame clones and lacks some. The sample lists around 160,000 clones, 65% to 85% occurring once. What was sequenced was PBMCs or T cells enriched from blood (not recorded which). The source of these receptors is a middle-aged man who had recovered from COVID-19. CDR3s include the opening cysteine and the closing phenylalanine or tryptophan. The D gene is left open where the match is weak. Not every row has a clone size; where given, it reads once, few, many or a size class.

abundance	j_gene	d_gene	len	v_gene	CDR3nt	CDR3aa
once	TRBJ1-3	-	16	TRBV19	TGTGCCAGTACCCCGACATCTTTCCGCTCTGGAAACACCATATATTTT	CASTPTSFRSGNTIYF
-	TRBJ1-4	TRBD1	16	TRBV2	TGTGCCAGCAGGGCGACAGGGGCCATATCCTATGAAAAACTGTTTTTT	CASRATGAISYEKLFF
-	TRBJ1-6	-	15	TRBV3-1/TRBV3-2	TGTGCCAGCAGCCAAACATCTGGGGCGAATTCACCCCTCCACTTT	CASSQTSGANSPLHF
-	TRBJ2-1	-	16	TRBV3-1/TRBV3-2	TGTGCCAGCAGCCAGCGGGGCGGGGCGAGGAACAATGAGCAGTTCTTC	CASSQRGGARNNEQFF
once	TRBJ2-1	-	13	TRBV2	TGTGCCAGTGAGGAAGATCAGGGTCTTCCATGGTTCTTC	CASEEDQGLPWFF
-	TRBJ2-2	-	14	TRBV7-6	TGTGCCAGCAGCCCTAGAAGAGTTAACGGGGAGCTGTTTTTT	CASSPRRVNGELFF
once	TRBJ2-7	TRBD2	15	TRBV19	TGTGCCAGTAGTCCCCGGGGAGGGTACACCTACGAGCAGTACTTC	CASSPRGGYTYEQYF
-	TRBJ2-1	TRBD1	14	TRBV4-2	TGTGCCAGCAGCCCGGGACAGGGAGTAAATGAGCAGTTCTTC	CASSPGQGVNEQFF
-	TRBJ2-3	-	13	TRBV2	TGTGCCAGCAGTGTTTTCGAGGGCGATACGCAGTATTTT	CASSVFEGDTQYF
-	TRBJ1-1	TRBD1	13	TRBV2	TGTGCCAGCCATGGGACAGCGAACACTGAAGCTTTCTTT	CASHGTANTEAFF
-	TRBJ2-2	-	14	TRBV2	TGTGCCAGCAGTGAACCGGCGAACACCGGGGAGCTGTTTTTT	CASSEPANTGELFF